This TCR beta chain was sequenced for a study of blood T cell repertoires in COVID-19. The wider study: The cDNA or gDNA used as material had been derived from T cells, B-cell-depleted T cells, or PBMCs.

V gave up 3 bases and J gave up 5 bases, with 11 bases separating them. Per germline, CDR1 GTSNPN and CDR2 SVGIG (reference sequence). This CDR3 is built from 13 residues. Ages ranged from roughly 18 to 100 years, with residence in around 24 US areas. Participant-reported clinical history was the basis for cohort assignment. In the 2 weeks before study entry, exposed participants met a COVID-19 case, which was PCR-confirmed or clinician-diagnosed. Measured with immunoSEQ multiplex PCR; TCRdb has only the in-frame clones, and not every one. The sample shows approximately 310,000 clones, 85% of them seen only once. This clone was detected a few times.

The sample comprised PBMCs or T cells enriched from blood (not recorded which). The chain couples TRBV30 to TRBJ1-5; D not resolved. This sequence was found in a woman between 25 and 40 years old who had been exposed to COVID-19. The DNA for the CDR3 is TGTGCCTGGAGCGTCCGGGAGTATCAGCCCCAGCATTTT. It encodes CAWSVREYQPQHF.